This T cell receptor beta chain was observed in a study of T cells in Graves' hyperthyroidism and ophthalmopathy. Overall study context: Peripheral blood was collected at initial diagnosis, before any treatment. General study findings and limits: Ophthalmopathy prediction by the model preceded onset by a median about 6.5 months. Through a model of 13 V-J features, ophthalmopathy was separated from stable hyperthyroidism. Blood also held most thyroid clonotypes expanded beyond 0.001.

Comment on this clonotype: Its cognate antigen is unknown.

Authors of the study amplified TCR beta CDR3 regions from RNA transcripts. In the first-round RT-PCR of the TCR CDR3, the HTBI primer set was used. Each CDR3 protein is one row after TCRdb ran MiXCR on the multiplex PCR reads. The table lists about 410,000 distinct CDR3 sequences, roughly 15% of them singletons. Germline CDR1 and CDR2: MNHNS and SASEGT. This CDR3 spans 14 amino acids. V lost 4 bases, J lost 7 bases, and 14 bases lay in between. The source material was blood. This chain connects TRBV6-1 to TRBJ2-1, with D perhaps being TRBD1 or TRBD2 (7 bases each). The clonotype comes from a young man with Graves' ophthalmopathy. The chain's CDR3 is CASSVQGGWNEQFF. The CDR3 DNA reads TGTGCCAGCAGTGTTCAGGGGGGGTGGAATGAGCAGTTCTTC.